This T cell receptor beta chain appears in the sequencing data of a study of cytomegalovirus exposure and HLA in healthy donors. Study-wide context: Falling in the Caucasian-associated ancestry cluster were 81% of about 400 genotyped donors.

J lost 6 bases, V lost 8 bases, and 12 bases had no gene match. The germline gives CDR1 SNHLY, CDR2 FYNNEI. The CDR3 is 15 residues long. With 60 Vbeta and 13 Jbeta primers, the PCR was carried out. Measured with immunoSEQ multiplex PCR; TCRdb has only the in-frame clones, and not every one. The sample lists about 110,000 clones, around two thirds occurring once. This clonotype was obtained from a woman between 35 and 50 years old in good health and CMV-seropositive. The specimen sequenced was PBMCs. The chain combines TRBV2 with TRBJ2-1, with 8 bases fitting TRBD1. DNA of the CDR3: TGTGCCAGCTGGGAGGACAGGGTCGTATCCAATGAGCAGTTCTTC. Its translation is CASWEDRVVSNEQFF.